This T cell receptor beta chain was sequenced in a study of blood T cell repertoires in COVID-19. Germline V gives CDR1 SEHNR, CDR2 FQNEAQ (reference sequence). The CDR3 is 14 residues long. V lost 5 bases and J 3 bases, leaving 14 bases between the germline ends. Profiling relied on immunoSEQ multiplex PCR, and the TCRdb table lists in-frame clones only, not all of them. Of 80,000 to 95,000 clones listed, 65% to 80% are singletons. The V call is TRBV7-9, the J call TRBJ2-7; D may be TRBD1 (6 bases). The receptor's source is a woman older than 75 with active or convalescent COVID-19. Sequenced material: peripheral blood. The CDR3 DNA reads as TGTGCCAGCAGCGAAGGGGGACACCACTACGAGCAGTACTTC. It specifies CASSEGGHHYEQYF.